Presented here are 29 T cell receptor beta chains from one specimen sequenced in a study of monozygotic twins with inflammatory bowel disease. TCRdb reprocessed the 5' RACE reads and stores each CDR3 protein as one record, lacking DNA. The sample is made up of under 150,000 distinct CDR3 sequences, and the top ten hold 2% to 2.5% of it. Sequences were obtained from blood. These receptors were obtained from a human donor with ulcerative colitis or Crohn's disease, or a healthy co-twin of an affected twin (not recorded which).

The rearrangement uses TRBV25-1 and TRBJ2-7. CDR1 and CDR2 from the germline V gene are MGHDK and SYGVNS. This CDR3 has 14 amino acids. The CDR3 sequence is CASSIGPSSYEQYF.

The rearrangement links TRBV4-1 to TRBJ1-5. This CDR3 contains 14 residues. Germline CDR1 is MGHRA and CDR2 is YSYEKL. The CDR3 sequence: CASSSPGRKEPQHF.

This sequence joins TRBV20-1 and TRBJ2-7; the TCRdb call, TRBD1, lacks DNA for checking. Germline V CDR1 and CDR2: DFQATT, SNEGSKA (reference sequence). The CDR3 has 15 residues. CDR3 protein: CSAFRRDRGFYEQYF.

The chain carries TRBV7-3 and TRBJ2-3. Germline V gives CDR1 SGHTA, CDR2 FQGTGA. There are 15 residues in the CDR3. Here the CDR3 reads CASSERRTSTDTQYF.

The chain uses TRBV6-6 and TRBJ1-2. Germline V gene data show CDR1 as MNHNY and CDR2 as SVGAGI (reference sequence). The CDR3 has 11 residues. The CDR3: CASSQSGGYTF.

The V call is TRBV5-1, the J call TRBJ1-1; the TRBD1 assignment by TCRdb is unverifiable without DNA. Germline CDR1 reads SGHRS; CDR2 reads YFSETQ. The CDR3 sequence is 14 residues long. This CDR3 is CASSFRTGDTEAFF.

The rearrangement joins TRBV5-1 to TRBJ2-7. The CDR3 spans 15 residues. Germline CDR1 is SGHRS and CDR2 is YFSETQ. CDR3: CASSPLVDSSYEQYF.

The chain is built from TRBV5-1 and TRBJ1-5; as DNA is missing, the TRBD1 call by TCRdb cannot be tested. The CDR3 is 16 residues long. Per the germline V gene, CDR1 is SGHRS and CDR2 is YFSETQ. CDR3 amino acids: CASSLAPGVSNQPQHF. Drawing the rest from reference TRBV5-1 and TRBJ1-5, the complete variable domain is KAGVTQTPRYLIKTRGQQVTLSCSPISGHRSVSWYQQTPGQGLQFLFEYFSETQRNKGNFPGRFSGRQFSNSRSEMNVSTLELGDSALYLCASSLAPGVSNQPQHFGDGTRLSIL.

J is TRBJ2-2 and V is TRBV20-1; TCRdb picks TRBD1, but there is no DNA to check that call. The CDR3 is made up of 15 amino acids. Per the germline V gene, CDR1 is DFQATT and CDR2 is SNEGSKA (reference sequence). This chain's CDR3 is CSAREVQGSTGELFF.

The chain carries TRBV27 and TRBJ2-2; TCRdb reports TRBD1, a call that lacks DNA to check it against. The germline V gene encodes CDR1 MNHEY and CDR2 SMNVEV (reference sequence). This CDR3 has 15 residues. CDR3 sequence: CASSYDRARTGELFF.

The rearrangement uses TRBV28 and TRBJ1-6; TCRdb returns TRBD1, unconfirmable since there is no DNA. Germline loops: CDR1 MDHEN, CDR2 SYDVKM. CDR3 length: 16 amino acids. This CDR3 is CASQPMSGRRNSPLHF.

The gene calls are TRBV6-1 and TRBJ2-2; TCRdb reports TRBD2, a call that lacks DNA to check it against. The CDR3 length is 16 residues. Germline loops: CDR1 MNHNS, CDR2 SASEGT. The CDR3 region is CASRWRGGGNTGELFF.

The V gene is TRBV15, the J gene TRBJ2-5; the D call of TRBD1 rests on TCRdb alone, since no DNA is present to check it. Germline loops: CDR1 LNHNV, CDR2 YYDKDF (reference sequence). The CDR3 is 14 residues long. The CDR3 reads CATSSRDRAETQYF. The complete variable domain, with remaining parts taken from reference TRBV15 and TRBJ2-5, reads DAMVIQNPRYQVTQFGKPVTLSCSQTLNHNVMYWYQQKSSQAPKLLFHYYDKDFNNEADTPDNFQSRRPNTSFCFLDIRSPGLGDTAMYLCATSSRDRAETQYFGPGTRLLVL.

The chain is built from TRBV12-3 or TRBV12-4 and TRBJ2-2; the TCRdb call, TRBD1, lacks DNA for checking. The CDR3 extends over 13 amino acids. This CDR3 reads CASSNPGTGELFF.

This chain links TRBV27 with TRBJ2-3; as DNA is missing, the TRBD1 call by TCRdb cannot be tested. Germline CDR1 and CDR2: MNHEY and SMNVEV (reference sequence). The CDR3 totals 14 residues. The CDR3 here is CASRQGSRTDTQYF.

This sequence joins TRBV20-1 and TRBJ1-3; TCRdb reports TRBD1, a call that lacks DNA to check it against. The germline V gene encodes CDR1 DFQATT and CDR2 SNEGSKA (reference sequence). CDR3 size: 14 residues. The CDR3 here is CSASRDRAGNTIYF.

The rearrangement uses TRBV13 and TRBJ2-1; absent DNA, TCRdb's TRBD2 call cannot be checked. Germline V gene data show CDR1 as PRHDT and CDR2 as FYEKMQ (reference sequence). The CDR3 is 19 residues long. The CDR3 protein is CASRNPGLAGGTAYNEQFF.

J is TRBJ2-1 and V is TRBV7-3. The V gene's germline CDR1 is SGHTA and CDR2 FQGTGA. The CDR3 totals 14 residues. CDR3 amino acids: CASSLMDRMNEQFF.

The chain joins TRBV13 to TRBJ1-2; as DNA is missing, the TRBD1 call by TCRdb cannot be tested. The CDR3 has 15 residues. Germline V CDR1 and CDR2: PRHDT, FYEKMQ (reference sequence). Here the CDR3 reads CASSAGQGGIYGYTF.

This chain joins TRBV4-1 and TRBJ2-7; lacking DNA, the TRBD2 call made by TCRdb goes unchecked. Germline V gene data show CDR1 as MGHRA and CDR2 as YSYEKL. This CDR3 has 16 residues. The CDR3 spells CASSQDPRRIGDLRYF.

This chain uses TRBV20-1 with TRBJ2-5. Looked up from germline, CDR1 is DFQATT and CDR2 is SNEGSKA (reference sequence). This CDR3 contains 12 residues. The CDR3 here is CSARVSQETQYF.

The V and J genes are TRBV7-2 and TRBJ2-7; TCRdb names TRBD1, which stays unverified in the absence of DNA. The CDR3 extends over 16 amino acids. The V gene's germline CDR1 is SGHTA and CDR2 FQGNSA. The CDR3 sequence: CASSPFPGQGNHEQYF.

This chain uses TRBV9 with TRBJ2-3; the D call of TRBD1 rests on TCRdb alone, since no DNA is present to check it. Per germline, CDR1 SGDLS and CDR2 YYNGEE. The CDR3 is 15 amino acids. This chain's CDR3 is CASSAQGSATDTQYF. Full variable domain (remainder filled in from reference TRBV9 and TRBJ2-3): DSGVTQTPKHLITATGQRVTLRCSPRSGDLSVYWYQQSLDQGLQFLIQYYNGEERAKGNILERFSAQQFPDLHSELNLSSLELGDSALYFCASSAQGSATDTQYFGPGTRLTVL.

The V call is TRBV29-1, the J call TRBJ2-1; TCRdb proposes TRBD1, but this gene call is untestable without DNA. Germline CDR1 and CDR2: SQVTM and ANQGSEA. The CDR3 has 15 amino acids. Here the CDR3 reads CSVPRPGSSYNEQFF.

The J gene is TRBJ1-3, the V gene TRBV7-8. The CDR3 runs 14 residues. Germline assignment: CDR1 SGHVS and CDR2 FQNEAQ. The CDR3 protein is CASSLGLSGNTIYF.

The rearrangement uses TRBV12-3 or TRBV12-4 and TRBJ2-2; TCRdb selects TRBD1, and the lack of DNA leaves this call unchecked. The length of the CDR3 is 15 residues. CDR3 amino acids: CASSFALGDTGELFF.

The rearrangement joins TRBV12-5 to TRBJ1-5. The CDR3 is made up of 19 amino acids. Looked up from germline, CDR1 is LGHNT and CDR2 is FRNRAP. CDR3 amino acids: CASGLALKYDGNSNQPQHF.

The chain joins TRBV20-1 to TRBJ1-2. The CDR3 runs to 15 residues. CDR1 DFQATT and CDR2 SNEGSKA come from the germline V gene (reference sequence). The CDR3 spells CSARDPGLFLSGYTF.

The genes are TRBV5-4 and TRBJ1-6; the TCRdb D gene call, TRBD1, has no DNA to confirm it. The germline gives CDR1 SGHNT, CDR2 YYREEE (reference sequence). CDR3 size: 15 residues. CDR3 residues: CASRLSQGTGSPLHF.